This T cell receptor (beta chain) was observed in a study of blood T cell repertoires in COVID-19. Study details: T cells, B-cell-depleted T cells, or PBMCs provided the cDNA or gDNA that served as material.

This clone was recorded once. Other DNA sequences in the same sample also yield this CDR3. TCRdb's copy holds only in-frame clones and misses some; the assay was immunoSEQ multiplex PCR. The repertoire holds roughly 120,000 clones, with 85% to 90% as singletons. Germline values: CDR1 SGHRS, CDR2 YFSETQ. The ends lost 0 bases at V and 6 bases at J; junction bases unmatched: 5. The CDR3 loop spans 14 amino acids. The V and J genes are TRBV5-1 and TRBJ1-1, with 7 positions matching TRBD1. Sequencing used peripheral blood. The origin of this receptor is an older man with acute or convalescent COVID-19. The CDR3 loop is CASSLGGGSPEAFF. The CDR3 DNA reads TGCGCCAGCAGCTTGGGAGGGGGCAGTCCTGAAGCTTTCTTT.